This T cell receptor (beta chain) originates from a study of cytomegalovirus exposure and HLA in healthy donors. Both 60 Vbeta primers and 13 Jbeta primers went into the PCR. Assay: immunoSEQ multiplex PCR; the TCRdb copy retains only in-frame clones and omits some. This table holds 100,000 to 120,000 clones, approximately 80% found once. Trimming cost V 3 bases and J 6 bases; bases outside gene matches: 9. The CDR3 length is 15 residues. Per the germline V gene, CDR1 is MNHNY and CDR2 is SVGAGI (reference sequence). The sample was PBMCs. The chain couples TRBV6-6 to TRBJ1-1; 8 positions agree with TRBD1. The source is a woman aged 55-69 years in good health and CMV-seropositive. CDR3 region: CASSYAGQGYPEAFF. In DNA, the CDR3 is TGTGCCAGCAGTTATGCCGGACAGGGCTACCCTGAAGCTTTCTTT.